One and the same sample provided the 22 T cell receptor beta chains below, sequenced in a study of T cell responses to AZD1222 COVID-19 vaccine. Profiled with immunoSEQ multiplex PCR; TCRdb holds only in-frame clones, not every one. Of about 94,000 clones listed, about 85% are singletons. Sequenced material: peripheral blood, taken 28 days after the second AZD1222 dose. The receptors derive from an adult who received the AZD1222 COVID-19 vaccine.

The chain uses TRBV27 and TRBJ1-1; the match to TRBD1 covers 7 bases. This CDR3 has 15 amino acids. Trimming removed 4 bases from V and 8 bases from J; junction bases left unmatched: 13. The V gene's germline CDR1 is MNHEY and CDR2 SMNVEV (reference sequence). Here the CDR3 reads CASSSWDSGSPEAFF. CDR3 sequence (DNA): TGTGCCAGCAGTTCTTGGGACAGCGGGAGTCCCGAAGCTTTCTTT.

The chain uses TRBV10-1 and TRBJ2-1; D could derive from TRBD1 or TRBD2 (6 bases each). The CDR3 sequence is 17 residues long. Looked up from germline, CDR1 is WNHNN and CDR2 is SYGVQD (reference sequence). Trimming took 2 bases from V and 8 from J, leaving 22 bases between them. The CDR3 sequence is CASSEASGASTPDEQFF. CDR3 DNA: TGCGCCAGCAGTGAGGCTTCGGGGGCCTCCACCCCGGATGAGCAGTTCTTC.

In DNA form, the CDR3 reads TGCGCCAGCAGCTTGGCCGGCAGGGAGTCCACTGAAGCTTTCTTT. Amino acids: CASSLAGRESTEAFF. The chain joins TRBV5-1 to TRBJ1-1; weak D call: TRBD1 (5 bases). Per the germline V gene, CDR1 is SGHRS and CDR2 is YFSETQ. Trimming cost V 0 bases and J 4 bases, with 13 bases left between them. The CDR3 runs 15 residues.

This chain joins TRBV11-3 and TRBJ2-1, with 7 bases fitting TRBD2. The V segment lost 2 bases and the J segment 7 bases; nucleotides outside the gene matches: 11. Germline V CDR1 and CDR2: SGHNT, YENEEA. CDR3 length: 16 residues. Here the CDR3 reads CASSLLGGRARNEQFF. CDR3 nucleotides: TGTGCCAGCAGCTTACTAGGAGGGAGGGCCAGGAATGAGCAGTTCTTC. Combining the CDR3 with reference TRBV11-3 and TRBJ2-1 gives the whole variable domain EAGVVQSPRYKIIEKKQPVAFWCNPISGHNTLYWYLQNLGQGPELLIRYENEEAVDDSQLPKDRFSAERLKGVDSTLKIQPAELGDSAVYLCASSLLGGRARNEQFFGPGTRLTVL.

The J gene is TRBJ2-1, the V gene TRBV19, with D hard to call. Germline V gene sequence: CDR1 LNHDA, CDR2 SQIVND (reference sequence). CDR3 size: 12 residues. Trimming cost V 4 bases and J 4 bases, with 5 bases left between them. DNA of the CDR3: TGTGCCAGTAGTAACTTGTACAATGAGCAGTTCTTC. It codes for CASSNLYNEQFF.

The chain carries TRBV19 and TRBJ2-1, with 9 bases lining up with TRBD2. The CDR3 covers 15 residues. In germline, CDR1 is LNHDA, CDR2 SQIVND (reference sequence). The V gene end was trimmed by 6 bases and the J gene end by 2 bases; junction bases not matched to a gene: 5. As DNA, the CDR3 is TGTGCCAGTAGGCTGACTAGCGGTGCCTACAATGAGCAGTTCTTC. Amino acid sequence: CASRLTSGAYNEQFF.

The CDR3 DNA sequence: TGTGCCAGCAGGACAGGGGAGGACACTGAAGCTTTCTTT. Its protein is CASRTGEDTEAFF. This chain joins TRBV2 and TRBJ1-1; 8 nucleotides match TRBD1. The V and J ends lost 6 bases and 3 bases, in that order; junction bases with no gene match: 3. The germline V gene has CDR1 SNHLY and CDR2 FYNNEI. The CDR3 consists of 13 residues.

The chain joins TRBV28 to TRBJ1-2; maybe TRBD1 (6 bases). Germline V gene sequence: CDR1 MDHEN, CDR2 SYDVKM. V was trimmed by 8 bases and J by 2 bases, leaving 12 bases between them. The length of the CDR3 is 13 residues. CDR3 in amino acids: CASRPQGNYGYTF. The CDR3 region has the DNA TGTGCCAGCCGTCCCCAGGGGAACTATGGCTACACCTTC.

The genes are TRBV14 and TRBJ2-7; D is undetermined. In germline, CDR1 is SGHDN, CDR2 FVKESK. The CDR3 length is 15 residues. V was shortened by 0 bases and J by 0 bases, with 9 bases between the two germline ends. The CDR3 region is CASSQDWPSSYEQYF. CDR3 DNA: TGTGCCAGCAGCCAAGATTGGCCCAGCTCCTACGAGCAGTACTTC.

The chain couples TRBV5-1 to TRBJ1-1; D is ambiguous. Germline values: CDR1 SGHRS, CDR2 YFSETQ. Trimming stripped 2 bases from V and 1 base from J, with 18 bases between. This CDR3 is built from 17 residues. The CDR3 here is CASSFTTAEVENTEAFF. The CDR3 DNA is TGCGCCAGCAGCTTCACAACCGCCGAGGTCGAGAACACTGAAGCTTTCTTT.

V and J are TRBV28 and TRBJ1-1; no clear D. V lost 3 bases to trimming and J lost 4 bases, with 18 bases between them. The germline gives CDR1 MDHEN, CDR2 SYDVKM. CDR3 length equals 16 residues. CDR3 residues: CASSFGFRSLGTEAFF. The CDR3 DNA reads TGTGCCAGCAGTTTTGGTTTCAGGTCATTAGGCACTGAAGCTTTCTTT.

The V gene is TRBV4-3, the J gene TRBJ1-2; 11 bases agree with TRBD1. Per the germline V gene, CDR1 is LGHNA and CDR2 is YSLEER. The CDR3 is made up of 16 amino acids. V shed 1 base, J shed 7 bases, and the junction held 8 bases outside the gene matches. CDR3 bases: TGCGCCAGCAGCCAAGCCCGGACAGGGGGCGGGGGTGGCTACACCTTC. This translates into CASSQARTGGGGGYTF.

The chain couples TRBV7-8 to TRBJ2-7; 8 bases agree with TRBD2. The CDR3 length is 14 residues. Trimming took 9 bases from V and 4 from J; bases not matched to a gene: 11. Germline V lookup: CDR1 SGHVS, CDR2 FQNEAQ. This CDR3 reads CASNDGTRLYEQYF. CDR3 DNA sequence: TGTGCCAGTAATGACGGGACTAGACTGTACGAGCAGTACTTC.

Comment on this clone: At one end the junction does not follow the germline gene, possibly because of a read error. The chain couples TRBV15 to TRBJ1-6; D remains ambiguous. The CDR3 has 16 residues. The germline gives CDR1 LNHNV, CDR2 YYDKDF (reference sequence). The DNA for the CDR3 is TGTGCCACCAGCGGAGAAGATTTTTACTATAATTCACCCCTCCACTTT. Amino acid sequence: CATSGEDFYYNSPLHF.

The V and J genes are TRBV7-8 and TRBJ1-6; 10 positions agree with TRBD1. Germline trimming cut 8 bases from V and 10 bases from J; bases unmatched to any gene: 11. This CDR3 is built from 15 residues. CDR1 is SGHVS and CDR2 is FQNEAQ in the germline V gene. CDR3 sequence: CASSPGTGVLSPLHF. CDR3 bases: TGTGCCAGCTCTCCCGGGACAGGGGTGTTATCACCCCTCCACTTT.

The chain joins TRBV19 to TRBJ2-2, with 10 bases fitting TRBD1. Germline assignment: CDR1 LNHDA and CDR2 SQIVND (reference sequence). The V and J ends lost 5 bases and 4 bases, in that order; junction bases with no gene match: 4. The CDR3 has 15 residues. CDR3 in amino acids: CASSQGDRGTGELFF. The DNA for the CDR3 is TGTGCCAGTAGTCAAGGGGACAGGGGCACCGGGGAGCTGTTTTTT.

This chain connects TRBV6-4 to TRBJ2-7, with D possibly being TRBD2 (6 bases). The germline V gene has CDR1 MRHNA and CDR2 SNTAGT. This CDR3 spans 14 amino acids. Trimming took 10 bases from V and 0 from J, leaving 16 bases between them. The CDR3 DNA reads TGTGCCAACTACTGGGGACTGTTCTCCTACGAGCAGTACTTC. It codes for CANYWGLFSYEQYF.

J is TRBJ2-7 and V is TRBV7-8; D not resolved. V lost 0 bases and J 3 bases, leaving 6 bases between the germline ends. CDR3 length equals 13 residues. The germline gives CDR1 SGHVS, CDR2 FQNEAQ. CDR3 sequence reads: CASSLAPYYEQYF. The CDR3 bases are TGTGCCAGCAGCTTAGCCCCCTACTACGAGCAGTACTTC.

This clone has more than one count but fewer than ten. This chain connects TRBV30 to TRBJ2-7, with D hard to call. This CDR3 has 12 amino acids. V was trimmed by 2 bases and J by 6 bases, leaving 11 bases between them. The germline V gene encodes CDR1 GTSNPN and CDR2 SVGIG (reference sequence). CDR3 protein: CAWSSVLLEQYF. The DNA for the CDR3 is TGTGCCTGGAGTTCCGTTTTGCTCGAGCAGTACTTC.

The chain uses TRBV5-1 and TRBJ2-1; 16 bases agree with TRBD2. The CDR3 contains 18 residues. Germline V gives CDR1 SGHRS, CDR2 YFSETQ. Germline trimming cut 4 bases from V and 5 bases from J; bases unmatched to any gene: 9. The CDR3 reads CASSTRGLAGGLDNEQFF. CDR3 DNA sequence: TGCGCCAGCAGCACCCGGGGACTAGCGGGAGGGCTGGACAATGAGCAGTTCTTC.

J is TRBJ1-4 and V is TRBV2; possibly TRBD1 for D (5 bases). Germline-derived CDR1 and CDR2 are SNHLY and FYNNEI. This CDR3 comprises 14 residues. V was cut by 5 bases and J by 8 bases, with 15 bases left in between. CDR3 sequence: CASSIGRAGEKLFF. CDR3 bases: TGTGCCAGCAGTATCGGCAGGGCGGGCGAAAAACTGTTTTTT.

This rearrangement joins TRBV12-1 to TRBJ1-5. TRBV12-1 is a known pseudogene. This CDR3 spans 16 amino acids. The CDR3 DNA is TGTGCCAGCAGCTTTGGAGGGAATCTGGGCAATCAGCCCCAGCATTTT. Its translation: CASSFGGNLGNQPQHF.